What follows is one T cell receptor (beta chain) and its context. What it recognizes is unknown. The sample originates from a study of OX40 agonist ivuxolimab in advanced cancers. For the study at large: A male proportion of about 86% was recorded, with mean age approximately 60 years and range roughly 23 to 79. Study results and limitations: Among some nonresponders, normalized T-cell clonal expansion was also low.

Using immunoSEQ multiplex PCR, the repertoire was profiled, and TCRdb retains in-frame clones only, with some absent. The table has 60,000 to 75,000 clones, approximately 86% seen once. The germline V gene encodes CDR1 MDHEN and CDR2 SYDVKM. V was shortened by 10 bases and J by 7 bases, with 13 bases between the two germline ends. The CDR3 consists of 11 residues. This clonotype was obtained from an adult with an advanced solid tumor such as melanoma, head and neck, liver or kidney cancer. This rearrangement joins TRBV28 to TRBJ1-2; D remains unclear. Source: CD4+ or CD8+ T cells sorted from blood, taken in a trial of the OX40 agonist ivuxolimab. CDR3 sequence: CATRWEAGYTF. DNA for the CDR3: TGTGCCACCCGCTGGGAGGCTGGCTACACCTTC.